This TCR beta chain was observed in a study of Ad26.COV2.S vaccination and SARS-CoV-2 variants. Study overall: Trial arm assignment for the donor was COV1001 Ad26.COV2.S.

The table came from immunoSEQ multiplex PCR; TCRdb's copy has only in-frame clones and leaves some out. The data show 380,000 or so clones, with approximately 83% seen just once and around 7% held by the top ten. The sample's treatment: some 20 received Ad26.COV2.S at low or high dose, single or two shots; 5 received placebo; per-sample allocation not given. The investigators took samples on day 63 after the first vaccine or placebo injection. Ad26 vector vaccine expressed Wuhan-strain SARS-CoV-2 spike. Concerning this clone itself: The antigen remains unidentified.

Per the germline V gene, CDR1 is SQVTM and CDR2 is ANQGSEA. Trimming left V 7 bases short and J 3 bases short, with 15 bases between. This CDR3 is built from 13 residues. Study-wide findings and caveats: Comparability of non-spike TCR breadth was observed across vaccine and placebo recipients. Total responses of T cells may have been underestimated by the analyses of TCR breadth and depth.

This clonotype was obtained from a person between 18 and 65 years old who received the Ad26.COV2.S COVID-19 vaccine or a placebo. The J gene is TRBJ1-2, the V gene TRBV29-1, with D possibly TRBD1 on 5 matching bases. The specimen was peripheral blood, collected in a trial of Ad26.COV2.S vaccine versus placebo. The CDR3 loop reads CSDGDLRDYGYTF. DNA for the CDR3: TGCAGCGACGGGGACTTAAGGGACTATGGCTACACCTTC.